The 14 T cell receptor beta chains below come from one sample, sequenced in a study of T cell responses to AZD1222 COVID-19 vaccine (dated by TCRdb to 2020 to 2022). The time point tag for this specimen amounts to: about 28 days (+/-7) after the second vaccine dose. Reading the label with the study, this specimen's treatment or condition is: meningococcal conjugate vaccine given as trial control. Library preparation was by the immunoSEQ multiplex PCR assay. TCRdb carries this immuneACCESS record with in-frame sequences only. Its versions omit some clonotypes, under half of them owing to an unresolved V gene in the studies checked, with the rest unexplained. This sample lists some 150,000 clones; roughly 88% were detected once. The ten largest clones capture roughly 5.2% of the sample. Sequencing was performed on peripheral blood, taken 28 days after the second dose of the MenACWY control vaccine. The source of these receptors is an adult who received the MenACWY meningococcal vaccine as a control.

V usage is TRBV18 and J usage is TRBJ1-2, with D tentatively TRBD1 (6 bases). The CDR3 consists of 13 residues. Trimming shortened V by 3 bases and J by 7 bases, and 12 bases separated the two germline ends. Germline V gene sequence: CDR1 KGHSH, CDR2 LQKENI. The CDR3 sequence: CASSPRTAFGYTF. Written as DNA, the CDR3 is TGTGCCAGCTCACCCCGGACAGCTTTTGGCTACACCTTC.

This chain joins TRBV5-4 and TRBJ1-2; a weak D match, TRBD1 (5 bases). The CDR3 consists of 13 residues. The V and J ends lost 4 bases and 0 bases respectively, with 7 bases between them. CDR1 is SGHNT and CDR2 is YYREEE in the germline V gene (reference sequence). The CDR3 bases are TGTGCCAGCAGCGTGACAGCTAACTATGGCTACACCTTC. Encoded protein: CASSVTANYGYTF.

The V and J genes are TRBV7-2 and TRBJ2-1, with TRBD1 identical over 10 bases. V lost 8 bases and J lost 7; bases outside the gene matches: 8. The CDR3 loop spans 14 amino acids. The germline CDR1 and CDR2 sequences are SGHTA and FQGNSA. The CDR3 region has the DNA TGTGCCAGCCGCCTGAGGGACAGGGGAAATGAGCAGTTCTTC. Encoded protein: CASRLRDRGNEQFF.

This rearrangement joins TRBV19 to TRBJ1-5, with TRBD1 matching over 8 bases. The germline gives CDR1 LNHDA, CDR2 SQIVND (reference sequence). This CDR3 contains 13 residues. The trim removed 8 bases at V and 5 bases at J, leaving 5 bases unmatched. Here the CDR3 DNA reads TGTGCCAGTTCTCCGGACAGGGATCAGCCCCAGCATTTT. Translation gives CASSPDRDQPQHF.

This clone was recorded only once. The CDR3 nucleotides are TGTGCCAGCAGCGATAACTATGGCTACACCTTC. Encoded protein: CASSDNYGYTF. The rearrangement joins TRBV9 to TRBJ1-2, with D hard to call. The germline V gene has CDR1 SGDLS and CDR2 YYNGEE. The length of the CDR3 is 11 residues. V was shortened by 3 bases and J by 1 base, with 1 base between the two germline ends.

The chain couples TRBV3-1 (or the pseudogene TRBV3-2) to TRBJ2-1, with 7 bases aligning to TRBD1. This CDR3 region has 14 residues. V gave up 1 base and J gave up 9 bases; unmatched junction bases: 6. Looked up from germline, CDR1 is LGHDT and CDR2 is YNNKEL (reference sequence). The CDR3 nucleotides are TGTGCCAGCAGCCAAGCCGACAGGGTCGGTGAGCAGTTCTTC. Translated: CASSQADRVGEQFF.

The chain uses TRBV7-9 and TRBJ2-7; D may be TRBD2 (6 bases). Trimming cost V 2 bases and J 6 bases, with 8 bases left between them. Germline CDR1 SEHNR, CDR2 FQNEAQ (reference sequence). The CDR3 spans 12 residues. The CDR3 DNA sequence: TGTGCCAGCAGCTTATACGGGGGCGAGCAGTACTTC. Its translation is CASSLYGGEQYF. The full variable domain, in which reference TRBV7-9 and TRBJ2-7 provide the parts outside the CDR3, is DTGVSQNPRHKITKRGQNVTFRCDPISEHNRLYWYRQTLGQGPEFLTYFQNEAQLEKSRLLSDRFSAERPKGSFSTLEIQRTEQGDSAMYLCASSLYGGEQYFGPGTRLTVT.

The rearrangement uses TRBV5-5 and TRBJ2-5; TRBD1 agrees at 9 bases. The CDR3 is made up of 16 amino acids. The V gene's germline CDR1 is SGHKS and CDR2 YYEKEE (reference sequence). V gave up 0 bases and J gave up 5 bases; unmatched junction bases: 8. The CDR3 DNA is TGTGCCAGCAGCTTGGCTACAGGGGGCCAAGTGGAGACCCAGTACTTC. It codes for CASSLATGGQVETQYF.

The chain couples TRBV7-2 to TRBJ2-1; D unclear. The CDR3 covers 13 residues. Germline CDR1 reads SGHTA; CDR2 reads FQGNSA. Trimming left V 4 bases short and J 5 bases short, with 9 bases between. The CDR3 DNA reads TGTGCCAGCAGCTCCACGGATGACAATGAGCAGTTCTTC. It yields the protein CASSSTDDNEQFF.

This rearrangement joins TRBV9 to TRBJ1-3; the D gene is possibly TRBD1 (5 bases). The V end was cut by 4 bases, the J end by 0 bases, with 14 bases between. The CDR3 runs 16 residues. Looked up from germline, CDR1 is SGDLS and CDR2 is YYNGEE. CDR3 nucleotide sequence: TGTGCCAGCAGCTTTCGGGACCGATACTCTGGAAACACCATATATTTT. It yields the protein CASSFRDRYSGNTIYF.

The V call is TRBV7-2, the J call TRBJ2-1; 10 nucleotides match TRBD2. Germline trimming cut 2 bases from V and 15 bases from J; bases unmatched to any gene: 10. This CDR3 has 14 amino acids. Germline loops: CDR1 SGHTA, CDR2 FQGNSA. CDR3 nucleotides: TGTGCCAGCAGCTTAAATCCTAGCGGGGGACGCGGGTTCTTC. The encoded protein is CASSLNPSGGRGFF.

The chain joins TRBV4-1 to TRBJ2-2, with 10 positions matching TRBD2. In germline, CDR1 is MGHRA, CDR2 YSYEKL. The CDR3 sequence is 17 residues long. V lost 1 base and J lost 3; bases outside the gene matches: 5. The CDR3 spells CASSQGLAGAYTGELFF. The CDR3 DNA follows: TGCGCCAGCAGCCAAGGCCTAGCGGGGGCCTACACCGGGGAGCTGTTTTTT.

The chain is built from TRBV6-4 and TRBJ1-2; 9 positions agree with TRBD1. The germline CDR1 and CDR2 sequences are MRHNA and SNTAGT. The CDR3 has 15 residues. V was clipped by 6 bases and J by 5 bases; unmatched bases: 10. The CDR3 protein is CASSLLGQGQYGYTF. In DNA form, the CDR3 reads TGTGCCAGCAGCCTCCTAGGACAGGGGCAGTATGGCTACACCTTC.

In its sample, this clone was seen once. V and J are TRBV7-2 and TRBJ2-2; the D gene is possibly TRBD1 (6 bases). The CDR3 is made up of 15 amino acids. Germline V gene sequence: CDR1 SGHTA, CDR2 FQGNSA. Trimming removed 6 bases at V and 1 base at J, with 12 bases between. The CDR3 region has the DNA TGTGCCAGCAGGGCAAAGACAGGGAACACCGGGGAGCTGTTTTTT. Residues: CASRAKTGNTGELFF.